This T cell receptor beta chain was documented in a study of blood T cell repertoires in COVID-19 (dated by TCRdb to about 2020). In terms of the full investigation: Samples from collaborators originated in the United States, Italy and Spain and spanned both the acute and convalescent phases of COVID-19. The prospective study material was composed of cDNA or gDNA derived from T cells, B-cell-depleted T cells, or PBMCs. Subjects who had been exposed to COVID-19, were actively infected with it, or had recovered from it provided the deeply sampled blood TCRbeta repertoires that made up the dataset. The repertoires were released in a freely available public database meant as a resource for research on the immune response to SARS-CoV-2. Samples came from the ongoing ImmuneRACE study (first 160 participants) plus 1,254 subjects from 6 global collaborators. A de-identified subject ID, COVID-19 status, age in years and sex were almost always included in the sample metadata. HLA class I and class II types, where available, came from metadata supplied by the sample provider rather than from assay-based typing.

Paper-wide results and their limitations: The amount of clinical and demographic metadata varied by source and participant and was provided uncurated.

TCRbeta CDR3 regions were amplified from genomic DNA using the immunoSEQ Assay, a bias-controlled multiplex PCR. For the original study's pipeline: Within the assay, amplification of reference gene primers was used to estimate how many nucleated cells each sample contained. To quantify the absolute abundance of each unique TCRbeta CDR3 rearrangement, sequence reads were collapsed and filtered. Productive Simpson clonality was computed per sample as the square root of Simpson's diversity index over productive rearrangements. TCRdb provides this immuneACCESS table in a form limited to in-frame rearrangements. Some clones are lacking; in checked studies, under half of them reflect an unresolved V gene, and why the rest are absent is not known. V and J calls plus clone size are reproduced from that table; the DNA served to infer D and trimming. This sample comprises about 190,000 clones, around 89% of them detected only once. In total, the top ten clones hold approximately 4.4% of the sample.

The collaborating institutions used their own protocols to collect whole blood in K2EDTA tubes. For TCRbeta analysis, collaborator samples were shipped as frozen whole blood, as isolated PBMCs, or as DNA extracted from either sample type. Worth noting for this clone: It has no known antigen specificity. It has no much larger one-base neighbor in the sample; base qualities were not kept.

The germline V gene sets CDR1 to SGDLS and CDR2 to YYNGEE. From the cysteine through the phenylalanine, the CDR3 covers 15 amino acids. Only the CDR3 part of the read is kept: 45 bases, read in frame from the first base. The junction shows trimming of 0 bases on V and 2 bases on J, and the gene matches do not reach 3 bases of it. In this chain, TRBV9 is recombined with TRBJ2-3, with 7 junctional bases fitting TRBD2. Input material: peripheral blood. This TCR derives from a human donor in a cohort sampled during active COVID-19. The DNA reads TGTGCCAGCAGCGTAGGGGCGGGGGACACAGATACGCAGTATTTT. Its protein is CASSVGAGDTDTQYF.